This entry is about one T cell receptor beta chain. The antigen remains undetermined. This entry comes from a study of cytomegalovirus exposure and HLA in healthy donors. Study conclusions and caveats: As a later analysis revealed, most CMV-associated TCR beta chains appeared HLA-restricted. In the analysis, some V segments, TRBV6-2 and TRBV6-3 included, were excluded as indistinguishable. As was reported, the HLA-A and HLA-B alleles of most subjects were accurately predicted from TCR beta sequences. In a later analysis, compared with equally common non-associated chains, HLA-associated beta chains were more expanded.

The CDR3 totals 16 residues. Germline assignment: CDR1 SGHRS and CDR2 YFSETQ. Trimming cost V 0 bases and J 10 bases, with 17 bases left between them. The PCR employed 60 Vbeta primers together with 13 Jbeta primers. Some clones are missing from TCRdb's copy, which holds only in-frame ones; the method was immunoSEQ multiplex PCR. The sample lists some 110,000 clones; roughly 78% were seen once. The chain links TRBV5-1 to TRBJ1-6; D uncertain. This clonotype was obtained from a woman aged 40 to 49 in good health and CMV-seronegative. The sample taken for sequencing was PBMCs. CDR3 amino acids: CASSLEIGPGNSPLHF. The CDR3 nucleotides are TGCGCCAGCAGCTTGGAGATAGGCCCGGGGAACTCACCCCTCCACTTT. Variable domain in full (rest from reference TRBV5-1 and TRBJ1-6): KAGVTQTPRYLIKTRGQQVTLSCSPISGHRSVSWYQQTPGQGLQFLFEYFSETQRNKGNFPGRFSGRQFSNSRSEMNVSTLELGDSALYLCASSLEIGPGNSPLHFGNGTRLTVT.